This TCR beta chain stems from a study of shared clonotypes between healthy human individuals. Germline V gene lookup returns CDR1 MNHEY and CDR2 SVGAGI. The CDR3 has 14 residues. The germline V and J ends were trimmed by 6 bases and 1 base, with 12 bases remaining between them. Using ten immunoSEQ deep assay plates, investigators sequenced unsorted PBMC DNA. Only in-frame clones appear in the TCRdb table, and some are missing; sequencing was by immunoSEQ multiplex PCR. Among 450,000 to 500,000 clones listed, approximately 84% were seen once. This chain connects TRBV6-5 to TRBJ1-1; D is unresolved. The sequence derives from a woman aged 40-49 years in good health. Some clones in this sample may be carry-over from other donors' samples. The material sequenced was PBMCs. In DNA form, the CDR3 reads TGTGCCAGCAGCCGAGCTACGGCGAACACTGAAGCTTTCTTT. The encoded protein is CASSRATANTEAFF.